Shown below are 2 T cell receptor beta chains from a single sample sequenced in a study of cytomegalovirus exposure and HLA in healthy donors. PCR employed 60 Vbeta and 13 Jbeta primers. Measured with immunoSEQ multiplex PCR; TCRdb has only the in-frame clones, and not every one. The table records around 130,000 clones, around 78% of them present only once. The sequenced sample was PBMCs. Receptors originate from a woman under 30 in good health and CMV-seronegative.

The chain employs TRBV18 and TRBJ2-3; 11 bases agree with TRBD2. Germline CDR1 reads KGHSH; CDR2 reads LQKENI. The length of the CDR3 is 16 residues. Losses at the gene ends were 6 bases for V and 0 bases for J; bases not matched to a gene: 5. This chain's CDR3 is CASSTGLAESTDTQYF. CDR3 sequence (DNA): TGTGCCAGCTCCACGGGACTAGCGGAGAGCACAGATACGCAGTATTTT.

The chain couples TRBV5-8 to TRBJ2-7, with 9 bases that match TRBD2. This CDR3 contains 15 residues. V gave up 0 bases and J gave up 4 bases; unmatched junction bases: 5. CDR1 is SGHTS and CDR2 is YDEGEE in the germline V gene. Here the CDR3 reads CASSLEPTSGYEQYF. The CDR3 region has the DNA TGTGCCAGCAGCTTGGAACCGACTAGCGGATACGAGCAGTACTTC.